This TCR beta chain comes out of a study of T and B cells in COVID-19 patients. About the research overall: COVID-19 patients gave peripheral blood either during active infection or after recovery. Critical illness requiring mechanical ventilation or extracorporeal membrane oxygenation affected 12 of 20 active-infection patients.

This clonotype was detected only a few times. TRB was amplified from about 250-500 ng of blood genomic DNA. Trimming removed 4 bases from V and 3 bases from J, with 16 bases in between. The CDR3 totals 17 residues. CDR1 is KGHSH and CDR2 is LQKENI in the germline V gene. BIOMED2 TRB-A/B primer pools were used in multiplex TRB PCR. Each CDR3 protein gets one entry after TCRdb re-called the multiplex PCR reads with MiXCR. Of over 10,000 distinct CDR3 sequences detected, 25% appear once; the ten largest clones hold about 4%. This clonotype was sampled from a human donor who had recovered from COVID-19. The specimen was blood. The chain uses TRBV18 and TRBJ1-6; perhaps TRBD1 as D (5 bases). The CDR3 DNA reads TGTGCCAGCTCACGCGTTATGGGGACCGTCTATAATTCACCCCTCCACTTT. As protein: CASSRVMGTVYNSPLHF.